This T cell receptor beta chain was recorded in a study of graft-versus-host responses after intestinal transplantation (dated by TCRdb to the early 2020s). Describing the broader study: The transplants that recipients received were multivisceral, liver-intestinal, or isolated intestinal. After intestinal transplantation, graft-versus-host and host-versus-graft alloreactive T cell clones were followed in the graft, circulation and bone marrow using bulk TCR-beta CDR3 sequencing. The cohort enrolled 20 to 30 intestinal transplant recipients, one of whom was a retransplant, and 3 patients without pretransplant specimens were excluded. Alloreactive clones were identified by sequencing pre-transplant mixed lymphocyte reaction products and comparing them with unstimulated pre-transplant donor and recipient T cells. Donor T cell macrochimerism was defined as a peak of at least 4% donor T cells among recipient peripheral blood mononuclear cells. Every recipient was given anti-thymocyte globulin induction, followed by approximately 3 years of maintenance tacrolimus and steroids. Rather than being sequenced by the commercial service, samples from a few later patients were sequenced in-house on an Illumina MiSeq and processed with MiXCR. The research as a whole found: Early after transplant, peak levels of circulating GvH clones were associated with declines in HvG clones. The relatively low number and heterogeneity of intestinal transplant patients limited the conclusions. GvH clones turned up in recipient bone marrow, with some appearing earlier in ileal mucosa or blood, a pattern consistent with an intestinal mucosal origin. High GvH to HvG T cell clonal ratios were observed in the allografts of patients with donor T cell macrochimerism.

The library was prepared using the immunoSEQ multiplex PCR assay. For most patients, genomic DNA was isolated using the Qiagen DNeasy Blood and Tissue Kit and was shipped frozen to Adaptive Biotechnologies for TCR sequencing. For most patients, high-throughput TCR-beta CDR3 sequencing of genomic DNA was performed by Adaptive Biotechnologies. The paper's data handling went like this. Adaptive's ImmunoSEQ software was the source of the TCR sequencing data for about 20 patients, while a few other patients were processed with MiXCR and VDJtools. CD4 versus CD8 sorting errors were corrected by removing sequences found in both subsets at a frequency ratio below 5:1. CDR3 nucleotide sequences shared by donor and recipient were removed because the origin of these sequences could not be assigned. At least 2-fold expansion over unstimulated cells and a minimum CFSE-low frequency of 0.002% (template counts) or 0.001% (read counts) were required for clones to be classified as alloreactive. A clone was considered mappable if detected in the sequenced pre-transplant spleen, lymph node, or MLR CFSE-low populations of the donor or recipient. The cumulative frequency of alloreactive clones was calculated as a percentage of all sequences, weighted by copy number. TCRdb's version of the immuneACCESS table is confined to in-frame rearrangements and falls short of the full clone set. An unresolved V gene accounts for under half of the shortfall where checked; the remainder is of unknown origin. V, J and clone size are those of that table, while D and trimming were read from the DNA. For this sample the table gives approximately 33,000 clones, of which 70% to 85% were detected only once. Jointly, the top ten make up around 20% of the sample.

The time point label, read with the paper, signifies: cells obtained before transplantation from donor or recipient. CD3+CD4+ and CD3+CD8+ populations were FACS-sorted from unstimulated pre-transplant donor and recipient cells taken from spleen or lymph nodes. The CDR3 sequence holds 12 residues, the cysteine and phenylalanine included. Only the CDR3 portion is preserved as DNA: 36 bases, with reading frame beginning at the first base. V loses 11 bases of germline sequence and J loses 4 bases, and the interval between the two ends is 12 bases. CDR1 and CDR2 were assigned from the germline V gene as SGHTA and FQGTGA. Details on this clone: The clone's antigen remains unknown. Base qualities were left out, and no much larger clone turns up one base away.

The rearrangement joined TRBV7-3 to TRBJ2-1; TRBD1 might be the D gene, on 6 matching bases. The material was unstimulated CD8+ T cells sorted from spleen or lymph node cells, obtained before intestinal transplant. The sequence derives from a human donor who received an intestinal transplant. The DNA sequence is as follows: TGTGCCTCCGGGACATCTTACAATGAGCAGTTCTTC. It specifies CASGTSYNEQFF. Extended through the reference TRBV7-3 and TRBJ2-1 proteins, this CDR3 yields the full variable domain: GAGVSQTPSNKVTEKGKYVELRCDPISGHTALYWYRQSLGQGPEFLIYFQGTGAADDSGLPNDRFFAVRPEGSVSTLKIQRTERGDSAVYLCASGTSYNEQFFGPGTRLTVL.